This TCR beta chain stems from a study of T cells after yellow fever vaccination. The wider study: Fractions low in cell number were prepared with SMART-Seq v4 Ultra Low Input.

Comments on this clonotype: Its antigen is undetermined.

Using its own MiXCR run on the 5' RACE reads, TCRdb lists one record per CDR3 protein. This sample has 300,000 to 400,000 distinct CDR3 sequences; 7.5% to 9% occur once, and the top ten carry over 15%. Regarding the study as a whole: Some clonotypes, a small share, were shared between CD4 and CD8 compartments.

V dropped 9 bases and J dropped 0; count of bases not matched to a gene: 5. Germline V gene data show CDR1 as KGHSH and CDR2 as LQKENI. This CDR3 comprises 13 residues. The sample consisted of PBMCs, taken on the day of the first yellow fever vaccination. This clonotype originated in a man younger than 35 who received the YFV17D yellow fever vaccine. The rearrangement joins TRBV18 to TRBJ2-7; TRBD2 agrees at 7 bases. The CDR3 nucleotides are TGTGCCAGTTTGCTAGCGGACTCCTACGAGCAGTACTTC. Its translation is CASLLADSYEQYF.